Below are 12 T cell receptor beta chains sequenced from a single sample in a study of CD8 T cells in ankylosing spondylitis. TCRdb independently ran MiXCR on the 5' RACE reads; one entry per CDR3 protein. The table lists about 540,000 distinct CDR3 sequences, 9.5% to 15% of them singletons. These receptors' antigens are unknown. General study results and limits: Roughly eight highly homologous variants made up a TCR beta motif that seemed to typify ankylosing spondylitis blood.

Sequences were obtained from blood, either unsorted or a sorted T cell fraction (not recorded which). The receptors here all came from a male donor with ankylosing spondylitis.

The V gene is TRBV14, the J gene TRBJ2-5; 7 bases match TRBD2. Trimming at V came to 4 bases and at J to 4 bases, leaving 15 bases not matched to a gene. The CDR3 runs to 17 residues. In germline, CDR1 is SGHDN, CDR2 FVKESK. The CDR3, as DNA: TGTGCCAGCAGCCCCCGTCGGGCGGGAGTTTGGTTAGAGACCCAGTACTTC. The encoded protein is CASSPRRAGVWLETQYF.

This clonotype has more than one count but fewer than ten. The genes are TRBV24-1 and TRBJ2-5, with 7 nucleotides matching TRBD1. The CDR3 has 17 residues. Germline lookup yields CDR1 KGHDR and CDR2 SFDVKD. The V segment lost 4 bases and the J segment 7 bases; nucleotides outside the gene matches: 17. Written as DNA, the CDR3 is TGTGCCACCAGTGACCTCTCCGATCAGGGGGATCGGGTGACCCAGTACTTC. Translation: CATSDLSDQGDRVTQYF.

This clonotype was seen at least ten times. The V call is TRBV20-1, the J call TRBJ2-1; tentatively, D is TRBD2 (7 bases). From germline, CDR1 is DFQATT and CDR2 SNEGSKA (reference sequence). Trimming removed 8 bases from V and 10 bases from J, with 21 bases in between. This CDR3 comprises 13 residues. CDR3 protein: CSLPAPGGQEQFF. Here the CDR3 DNA reads TGCAGTCTTCCGGCCCCCGGGGGGCAAGAGCAGTTCTTC.

This clonotype has more than one count but fewer than ten. The CDR3 is CASSYDRDRSYEQYF. In DNA, the CDR3 is TGTGCCAGCAGTTATGACAGGGACAGATCCTACGAGCAGTACTTC. This sequence joins TRBV6-5 and TRBJ2-7, with TRBD1 matching over 7 bases. The CDR3 runs to 15 residues. The J segment lost 1 base and the V segment lost 3 bases, leaving 6 bases of the junction unmatched. Germline CDR1 reads MNHEY; CDR2 reads SVGAGI.

The table lists this clonotype with a few counts. This rearrangement joins TRBV12-3 or TRBV12-4 to TRBJ1-1; D possibly corresponds to TRBD1 (5 bases). The V end was cut by 4 bases, the J end by 0 bases, with 12 bases between. This CDR3 has 15 residues. The CDR3 region has the DNA TGTGCCAGCAGTTCGGGAACAGGAATGAACACTGAAGCTTTCTTT. Translation: CASSSGTGMNTEAFF.

This clonotype was detected many times. Germline and junction disagree at one end, which may indicate a read error. This chain uses TRBV5-1 with TRBJ2-2, with D perhaps matching TRBD2 (5 bases). This CDR3 contains 14 residues. Germline CDR1 SGHRS, CDR2 YFSETQ. The CDR3 DNA reads TGTGCCAGCAGTCTCGGGGTGAACACCGGGGAGCTGTTTTTT. Amino acids: CASSLGVNTGELFF.

V is TRBV5-1 and J is TRBJ2-7, with 10 nucleotides matching TRBD2. The J segment lost 2 bases and the V segment lost 3 bases, leaving 5 bases of the junction unmatched. Looked up from germline, CDR1 is SGHRS and CDR2 is YFSETQ. CDR3 length equals 15 residues. Here the CDR3 reads CASSSGTSVTYEQYF. CDR3 sequence (DNA): TGCGCCAGCAGCTCCGGGACTAGCGTTACCTACGAGCAGTACTTC.

There are many counts of this clonotype. V gene TRBV6-1 combines with J gene TRBJ2-5, with TRBD2 matching 9 bases. Germline V gives CDR1 MNHNS, CDR2 SASEGT. J gave up 2 bases and V 7 bases, and 11 bases lay outside the gene matches. There are 16 residues in the CDR3. The CDR3 DNA follows: TGTGCCAGCACCAACAGGCCTAGCGGGGATCAAGAGACCCAGTACTTC. Its translation is CASTNRPSGDQETQYF.

This clonotype was recorded only once. This sequence joins TRBV3-1 and TRBJ2-1; 8 nucleotides line up with TRBD2. The ends lost 1 base at V and 9 bases at J; junction bases unmatched: 11. Per germline, CDR1 LGHDT and CDR2 YNNKEL (reference sequence). The CDR3 contains 16 residues. CDR3 nucleotides: TGTGCCAGCAGCCAAGGTGAGGCGGGAGGAGCCGGTGAGCAGTTCTTC. Amino acids: CASSQGEAGGAGEQFF.

The gene calls are TRBV6-1 and TRBJ1-1; perhaps TRBD1 as D (5 bases). Germline V gives CDR1 MNHNS, CDR2 SASEGT. The CDR3 is 16 residues long. V lost 7 bases and J lost 1, with 19 bases in between. CDR3 loop: CASKTLVRDGNTEAFF. CDR3 DNA sequence: TGTGCCAGCAAGACACTAGTTCGGGACGGGAACACTGAAGCTTTCTTT.

In this sample, this clonotype turned up a few times. V is TRBV15 and J is TRBJ2-2, with 7 bases identical to TRBD1. The germline V gene encodes CDR1 LNHNV and CDR2 YYDKDF (reference sequence). This CDR3 region has 14 residues. V lost 2 bases to trimming and J lost 6 bases; unmatched junction nucleotides: 3. The CDR3 DNA reads TGTGCCACCAGCAGACGAACAGGGGCCGGGGAGCTGTTTTTT. It specifies CATSRRTGAGELFF.

At least ten counts were recorded for this clonotype. The chain uses TRBV5-1 and TRBJ2-2; 10 nucleotides align to TRBD2. The CDR3 has 16 amino acids. Trimming cost V 4 bases and J 0 bases; bases outside gene matches: 3. Germline V gene lookup returns CDR1 SGHRS and CDR2 YFSETQ. CDR3 sequence reads: CASSPGLATNTGELFF. CDR3 bases: TGCGCCAGCAGCCCGGGACTAGCGACGAACACCGGGGAGCTGTTTTTT.